The T cell receptor (beta chain) described here comes from a study of radiation and T cells in renal cell carcinoma. As for time point: blood 4 weeks post-SBRT, at nephrectomy. Stated treatment: 15 Gy SBRT to primary tumor, nephrectomy 4 weeks later. Nephrectomy followed 15 Gy stereotactic body radiation by 4 weeks. Per germline, CDR1 LGHNA and CDR2 YSLEER. Trimming took 0 bases from V and 4 from J, leaving 18 bases between them. There are 17 residues in the CDR3. Only in-frame clones appear in the TCRdb table, and some are missing; sequencing was by immunoSEQ multiplex PCR. The sample lists under 100,000 clones, around 80% occurring once.

The source of this sequence is a man aged 60-69 years with renal cell carcinoma. The specimen comprised blood, sampled from a patient whose treatment included radiotherapy and nephrectomy. The chain links TRBV4-3 to TRBJ1-2; D ambiguous. CDR3 sequence reads: CASSQDLYSEESYGYTF. The CDR3 bases are TGCGCCAGCAGCCAAGATCTTTACAGTGAGGAATCCTATGGCTACACCTTC.